This T cell receptor beta chain appears in the sequencing data of a study of shared T cell receptors in the human thymus. The V gene lost 1 base and the J gene lost 3 bases, with 15 bases spanning the gap. This CDR3 is 17 amino acids long. The germline V gene encodes CDR1 SNHLY and CDR2 FYNNEI. Profiling relied on immunoSEQ multiplex PCR, and the TCRdb table lists in-frame clones only, not all of them. The sample lists hundreds of thousands of clones; approximately 88% were seen once. Separately, the same data were catalogued under a study of human thymus T cells. Turning to that study: Donation came from healthy Finnish infants having corrective surgery for congenital heart defects. The thymus was resected at corrective cardiac surgery. Across thymic and blood repertoires, the usage of V and J genes appeared to be biased.

This clonotype originated in a boy less than two years old with a congenital heart defect. The J gene is TRBJ2-2, the V gene TRBV2, with D possibly being TRBD1 (5 bases). The sample was thymocytes. The CDR3, as DNA: TGTGCCAGCAGTGAAGGGGGCGAGAGGTCTCACACCGGGGAGCTGTTTTTT. Translation: CASSEGGERSHTGELFF.